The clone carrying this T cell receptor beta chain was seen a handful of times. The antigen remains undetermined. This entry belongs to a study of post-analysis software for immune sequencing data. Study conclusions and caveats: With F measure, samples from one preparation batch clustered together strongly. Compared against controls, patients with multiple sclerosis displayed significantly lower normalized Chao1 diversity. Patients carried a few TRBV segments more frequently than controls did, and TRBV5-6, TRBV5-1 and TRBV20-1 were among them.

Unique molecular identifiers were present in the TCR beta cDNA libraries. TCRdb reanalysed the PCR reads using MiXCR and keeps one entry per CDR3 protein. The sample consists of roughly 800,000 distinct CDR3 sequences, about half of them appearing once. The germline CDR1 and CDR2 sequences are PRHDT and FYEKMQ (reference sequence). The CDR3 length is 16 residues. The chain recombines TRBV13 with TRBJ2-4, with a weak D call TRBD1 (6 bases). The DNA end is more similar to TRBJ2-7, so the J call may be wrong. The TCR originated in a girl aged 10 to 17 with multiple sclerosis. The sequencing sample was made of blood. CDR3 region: CASSLRADRILHEQYF. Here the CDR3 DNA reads TGTGCCAGCAGCTTAAGGGCCGACAGGATTCTACACGAGCAGTACTTC.